This TCR beta chain was identified during a study of low-dose radiotherapy and immunotherapy resistance in tumors. Across the whole study: Cohort 2, a group dosed every two weeks at 1 Gy per fraction, received 13 Gy in total over 26 weeks. Intravenous cyclophosphamide 200 mg/m2 was given every two weeks, one day before radiation and immunotherapy. Ipilimumab 1 mg/kg every six weeks, together with nivolumab 240 mg every two weeks, was given intravenously to patients.

This clonotype came up many times. First-strand cDNA used TRAV- and TRBV-specific primers, covering alpha and beta chains. The authors ran about 20 PCR cycles to amplify TCRs with a constant-region primer and V-primer adapter. Via MiXCR, TCRdb re-called the reads, giving one row per CDR3 protein. The repertoire holds tens of thousands of distinct CDR3 sequences, with roughly 31% as singletons. V dropped 3 bases and J dropped 7 bases, with 15 bases sitting between them. The CDR3 length is 14 residues. Germline CDR1 reads MDHEN; CDR2 reads SYDVKM. Time point: before trial treatment. Donors received nivolumab, ipilimumab, aspirin, low-dose cyclophosphamide and low-dose radiotherapy.

V usage is TRBV28 and J usage is TRBJ1-2; D remains ambiguous. The TCR originated in a male donor with gallbladder cancer. Sequencing was performed on PBMCs, taken before treatment. CDR3 coding DNA: TGTGCCAGCAGTTTGGTCGAGGGAAGAGGTGGCTACACCTTC. It encodes CASSLVEGRGGYTF.